This T cell receptor (beta chain) was recovered during a study of blood T cells in healthy people across ages. V lost 1 base and J lost 0; bases outside the gene matches: 3. CDR3 length equals 16 residues. Germline V gene sequence: CDR1 LGHNA, CDR2 YNFKEQ. Together with a sample-barcoded 5' primer, a J-beta primer mix was included in a second PCR lasting about 6 to 11 cycles. From the 5' RACE reads, TCRdb called clonotypes with MiXCR, one entry per CDR3 protein. The data contain fewer than 950,000 distinct CDR3 sequences, under 40% of them singletons. General study results and limits: Strongly correlated with naive T cell percentage was TCR beta diversity. In older individuals, TCR beta diversity per million T cells was lower, falling roughly linearly with age.

This clonotype was counted a few times. Its antigen is not identified. The rearrangement uses TRBV4-2 and TRBJ2-7, with TRBD2 matching over 10 bases. The source is a man aged 18 to 35 in good health. The material sequenced was blood. The CDR3 DNA is TGTGCCAGCAGCCAAGTTAGCGGGGGGCGCTCCTACGAGCAGTACTTC. It encodes CASSQVSGGRSYEQYF.